A single sample is the source of the 14 T cell receptor beta chains below, sequenced in a study of T cells in Graves' hyperthyroidism and ophthalmopathy. Authors of the study amplified TCR beta CDR3 regions from RNA transcripts. HTBI primers were used for first-round RT-PCR of the TCR CDR3. TCRdb reprocessed the multiplex PCR reads with MiXCR, giving one entry per CDR3 protein. The sample contains hundreds of thousands of distinct CDR3 sequences, roughly 46% of which appear only once. The source material was peripheral blood or thyroid tissue (not recorded which). These TCRs come from an adult man with Graves' disease, either hyperthyroidism or ophthalmopathy (not recorded which).

The gene calls are TRBV19 and TRBJ2-7; TRBD1 matches at 8 bases. The CDR3 is made up of 13 amino acids. From germline, CDR1 is LNHDA and CDR2 SQIVND (reference sequence). V lost 3 bases and J lost 12; bases outside the gene matches: 10. DNA for the CDR3: TGTGCCAGTAGTATCGGGGACAGGTGGGGGATGTACTTC. It yields the protein CASSIGDRWGMYF.

This clonotype was counted only a few times. The chain is built from TRBV15 and TRBJ2-2; 8 bases map to TRBD1. CDR3 length: 16 residues. V trimming: 3 bases; J trimming: 3 bases; junction bases outside the gene matches: 6. Germline assignment: CDR1 LNHNV and CDR2 YYDKDF (reference sequence). The DNA for the CDR3 is TGTGCCACCAGCAGTGGGGACAGGCGATACACCGGGGAGCTGTTTTTT. Translating it yields CATSSGDRRYTGELFF.

The chain carries TRBV9 and TRBJ1-5; D might be TRBD1 (6 bases). The CDR3 sequence is 13 residues long. Germline V gives CDR1 SGDLS, CDR2 YYNGEE. V lost 9 bases to trimming and J lost 0 bases, with 10 bases between them. The CDR3 DNA follows: TGTGCCATCAGACAGGATAGCAATCAGCCCCAGCATTTT. The encoded protein is CAIRQDSNQPQHF.

This clonotype was seen a few times. The genes are TRBV19 and TRBJ1-6, with 8 bases fitting TRBD1. V lost 5 bases and J lost 9; bases outside the gene matches: 9. CDR1 is LNHDA, CDR2 SQIVND, per germline (reference sequence). The CDR3 sequence is 15 residues long. The CDR3 nucleotides read TGTGCCAGTAGTCGCCCGGACAGGGTTCTTTCACCCCTCCACTTT. Residues: CASSRPDRVLSPLHF.

This clonotype showed up many times. V gene TRBV7-8 combines with J gene TRBJ1-2; tentatively, D is TRBD1 (6 bases). The CDR3 spans 13 residues. Germline loops: CDR1 SGHVS, CDR2 FQNEAQ. The V gene lost 1 base and the J gene lost 11 bases, with 14 bases spanning the gap. CDR3: CASSLDFRGGYTF. CDR3 sequence (DNA): TGTGCCAGCAGCTTAGATTTCAGGGGCGGATACACCTTC.

The chain employs TRBV25-1 and TRBJ2-7; D might be TRBD1 (7 bases). The V gene's germline CDR1 is MGHDK and CDR2 SYGVNS. The V and J ends lost 6 bases and 7 bases respectively, with 19 bases between them. The CDR3 covers 14 residues. DNA for the CDR3: TGTGCCAGCAGACCTTCAGGGGGAGGATGGGAGCAGTACTTC. It specifies CASRPSGGGWEQYF.

This clonotype was counted at least ten times. The chain combines TRBV20-1 with TRBJ2-5; 9 positions agree with TRBD2. V gave up 3 bases and J gave up 5 bases; unmatched junction bases: 7. The CDR3 totals 14 residues. In germline, CDR1 is DFQATT, CDR2 SNEGSKA (reference sequence). The CDR3: CSARVLAGGETQYF. As DNA, the CDR3 is TGCAGTGCTAGGGTACTAGCGGGTGGGGAGACCCAGTACTTC.

The chain is built from TRBV7-8 and TRBJ2-6, with 7 bases matching TRBD1. V trimming: 2 bases; J trimming: 0 bases; junction bases outside the gene matches: 10. Germline CDR1 reads SGHVS; CDR2 reads FQNEAQ. The CDR3 covers 19 residues. The CDR3 nucleotides read TGTGCCAGCAGCTTACGGCGAGGGGGCCAGAGCTCTGGGGCCAACGTCCTGACTTTC. Protein: CASSLRRGGQSSGANVLTF.

This rearrangement joins TRBV6-5 to TRBJ1-1; D may be TRBD1 (5 bases). Germline V gives CDR1 MNHEY, CDR2 SVGAGI. Trimming cost V 1 base and J 7 bases, with 13 bases left between them. The CDR3 has 14 residues. This CDR3 is CASSYYSETDEAFF. CDR3 nucleotides: TGTGCCAGCAGTTACTATTCTGAGACAGATGAAGCTTTCTTT.

The V and J genes are TRBV10-3 and TRBJ1-1, with 7 bases lining up with TRBD1. Trimming took 2 bases from V and 7 from J; bases not matched to a gene: 4. Germline CDR1 ENHRY, CDR2 SYGVKD. CDR3 length: 13 amino acids. Here the CDR3 reads CAISEGQANEAFF. The CDR3 DNA reads as TGTGCCATCAGTGAGGGACAGGCAAATGAAGCTTTCTTT.

This clonotype was seen repeatedly, ten times or more. CDR3 loop: CATQGGDRVETQYF. DNA for the CDR3: TGTGCCACGCAAGGGGGGGACAGGGTTGAGACCCAGTACTTC. The rearrangement links TRBV10-3 to TRBJ2-5; 9 bases align to TRBD1. The CDR3 contains 14 residues. Germline CDR1 is ENHRY and CDR2 is SYGVKD. Germline trimming cut 10 bases from V and 5 bases from J; bases unmatched to any gene: 11.

J is TRBJ1-6 and V is TRBV10-3, with TRBD1 as a possible D gene (5 bases). Germline CDR1 ENHRY, CDR2 SYGVKD. V was pared by 4 bases and J by 8 bases, with 12 bases between. The CDR3 loop spans 14 amino acids. The CDR3 spells CAISAARVYSPLHF. The CDR3 DNA reads as TGTGCCATCAGTGCAGCCAGGGTTTATTCACCCCTCCACTTT.

There are a few counts of this clonotype. The chain links TRBV13 to TRBJ1-3; D remains unclear. V dropped 4 bases and J dropped 4 bases, with 14 bases sitting between them. The germline CDR1 and CDR2 sequences are PRHDT and FYEKMQ (reference sequence). The CDR3 is 15 residues long. The CDR3 is CASSYRPVSGNTIYF. The CDR3 DNA sequence: TGTGCCAGCAGCTATAGGCCAGTGAGCGGAAACACCATATATTTT.

The DNA of the CDR3 is TGTGCGTCCCGGGACAGGGTGCGGGATGAAAAACTGTTTTTT. This sequence encodes CASRDRVRDEKLFF. The rearrangement links TRBV24-1 to TRBJ1-4; TRBD1 agrees at 9 bases. The CDR3 sequence is 14 residues long. In germline, CDR1 is KGHDR, CDR2 SFDVKD.